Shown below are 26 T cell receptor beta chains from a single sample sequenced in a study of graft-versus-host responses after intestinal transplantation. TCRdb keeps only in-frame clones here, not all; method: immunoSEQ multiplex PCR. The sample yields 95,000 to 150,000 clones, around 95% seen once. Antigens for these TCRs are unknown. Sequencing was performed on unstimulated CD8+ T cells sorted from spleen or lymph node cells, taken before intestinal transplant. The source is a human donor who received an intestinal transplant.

CDR3: CASSSRSGSGDEQYF. The CDR3, as DNA: TGTGCCAGCAGCTCAAGGAGCGGGAGCGGCGACGAGCAGTACTTC. This rearrangement joins TRBV7-9 to TRBJ2-7, with TRBD2 matching over 8 bases. J gave up 5 bases and V 4 bases, and 10 bases lay outside the gene matches. CDR3 length equals 15 residues. From germline, CDR1 is SEHNR and CDR2 FQNEAQ (reference sequence).

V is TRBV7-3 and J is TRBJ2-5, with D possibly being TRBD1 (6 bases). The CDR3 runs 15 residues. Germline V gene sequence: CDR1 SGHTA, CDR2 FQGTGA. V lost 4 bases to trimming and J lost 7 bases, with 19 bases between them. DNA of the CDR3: TGTGCCAGCAGCTCAAATTCCGGACAGTCTGGGACCCAGTACTTC. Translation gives CASSSNSGQSGTQYF.

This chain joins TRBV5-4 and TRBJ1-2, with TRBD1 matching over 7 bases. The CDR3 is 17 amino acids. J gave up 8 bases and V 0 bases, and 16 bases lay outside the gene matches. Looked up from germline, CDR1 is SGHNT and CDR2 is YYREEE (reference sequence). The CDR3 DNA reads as TGTGCCAGCAGCTTGGTTCTCAGGGGGGCTAAAAGATCCGGCTACACCTTC. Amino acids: CASSLVLRGAKRSGYTF. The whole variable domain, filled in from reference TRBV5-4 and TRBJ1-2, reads ETGVTQSPTHLIKTRGQQVTLRCSSQSGHNTVSWYQQALGQGPQFIFQYYREEENGRGNFPPRFSGLQFPNYSSELNVNALELDDSALYLCASSLVLRGAKRSGYTFGSGTRLTVV.

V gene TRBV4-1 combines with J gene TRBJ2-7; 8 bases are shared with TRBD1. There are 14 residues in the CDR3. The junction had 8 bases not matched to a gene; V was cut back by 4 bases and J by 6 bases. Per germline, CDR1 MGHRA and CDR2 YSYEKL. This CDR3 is CASSPTGQGGEQYF. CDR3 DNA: TGCGCCAGCAGCCCGACAGGACAGGGTGGCGAGCAGTACTTC.

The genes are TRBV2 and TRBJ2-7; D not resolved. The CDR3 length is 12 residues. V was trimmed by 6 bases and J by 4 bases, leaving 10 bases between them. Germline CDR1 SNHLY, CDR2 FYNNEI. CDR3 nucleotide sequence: TGTGCCAGCAGGGAGAGCAGGTACGAGCAGTACTTC. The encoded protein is CASRESRYEQYF.

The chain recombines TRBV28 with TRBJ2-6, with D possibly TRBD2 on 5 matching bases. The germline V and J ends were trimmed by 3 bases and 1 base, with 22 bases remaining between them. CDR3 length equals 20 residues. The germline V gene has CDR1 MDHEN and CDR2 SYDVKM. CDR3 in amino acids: CASSLYAGLAPFSGANVLTF. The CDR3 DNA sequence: TGTGCCAGCAGTTTGTACGCTGGTCTAGCCCCATTTTCTGGGGCCAACGTCCTGACTTTC.

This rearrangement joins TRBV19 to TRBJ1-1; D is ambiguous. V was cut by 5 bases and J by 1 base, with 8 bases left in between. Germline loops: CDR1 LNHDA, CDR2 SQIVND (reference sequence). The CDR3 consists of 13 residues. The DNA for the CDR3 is TGTGCCAGTAGTGAATTGGCGAACACTGAAGCTTTCTTT. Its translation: CASSELANTEAFF.

The CDR3 here is CASSTSGNTNEKLFF. The CDR3 nucleotides read TGTGCCAGTAGTACCTCAGGGAACACTAATGAAAAACTGTTTTTT. The chain has TRBV19 and TRBJ1-4; tentatively, D is TRBD1 (5 bases). The germline gives CDR1 LNHDA, CDR2 SQIVND (reference sequence). This CDR3 is 15 amino acids long. Trimming took 4 bases from V and 2 from J, leaving 11 bases between them.

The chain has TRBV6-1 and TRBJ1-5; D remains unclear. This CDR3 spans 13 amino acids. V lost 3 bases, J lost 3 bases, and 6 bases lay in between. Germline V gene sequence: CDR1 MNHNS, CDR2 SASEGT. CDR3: CASSDTNNQPQHF. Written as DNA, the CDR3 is TGTGCCAGCAGTGATACGAACAATCAGCCCCAGCATTTT.

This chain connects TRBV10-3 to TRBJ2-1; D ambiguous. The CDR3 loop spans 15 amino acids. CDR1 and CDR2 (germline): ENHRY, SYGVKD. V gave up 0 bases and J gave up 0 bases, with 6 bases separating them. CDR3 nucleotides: TGTGCCATCAGTGAGTCGCAGCTCTCCTACAATGAGCAGTTCTTC. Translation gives CAISESQLSYNEQFF.

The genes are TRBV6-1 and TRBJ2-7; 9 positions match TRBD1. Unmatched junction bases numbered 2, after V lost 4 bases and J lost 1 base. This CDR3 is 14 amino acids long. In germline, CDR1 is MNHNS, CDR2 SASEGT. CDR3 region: CASSAGQGSYEQYF. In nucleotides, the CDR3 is TGTGCCAGCAGTGCGGGACAGGGATCCTACGAGCAGTACTTC.

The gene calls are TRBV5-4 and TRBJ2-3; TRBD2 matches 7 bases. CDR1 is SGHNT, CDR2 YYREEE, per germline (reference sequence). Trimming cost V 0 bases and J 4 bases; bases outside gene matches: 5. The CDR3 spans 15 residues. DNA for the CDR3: TGTGCCAGCAGCTTGGCGGGAGGTAGTGCAGATACGCAGTATTTT. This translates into CASSLAGGSADTQYF.

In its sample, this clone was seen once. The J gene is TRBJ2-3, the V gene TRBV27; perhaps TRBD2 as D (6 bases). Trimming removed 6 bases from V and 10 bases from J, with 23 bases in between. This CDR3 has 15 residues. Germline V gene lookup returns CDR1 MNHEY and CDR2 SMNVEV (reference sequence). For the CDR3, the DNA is TGTGCCAGCAGCTCCCCCTACTCACCGGGACTTTCGCAGTATTTT. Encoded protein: CASSSPYSPGLSQYF.

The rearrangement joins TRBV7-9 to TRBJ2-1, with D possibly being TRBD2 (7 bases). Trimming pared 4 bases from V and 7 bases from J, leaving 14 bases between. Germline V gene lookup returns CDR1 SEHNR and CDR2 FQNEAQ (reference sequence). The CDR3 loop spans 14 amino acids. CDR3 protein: CASSWGGPRNEQFF. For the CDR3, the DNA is TGTGCCAGCAGCTGGGGGGGGCCCCGAAATGAGCAGTTCTTC.

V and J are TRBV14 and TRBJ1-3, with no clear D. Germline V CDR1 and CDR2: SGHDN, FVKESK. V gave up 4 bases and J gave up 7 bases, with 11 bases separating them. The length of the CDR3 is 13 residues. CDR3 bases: TGTGCCAGCAGCCTTGGTAACGGGAACACCATATATTTT. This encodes CASSLGNGNTIYF.

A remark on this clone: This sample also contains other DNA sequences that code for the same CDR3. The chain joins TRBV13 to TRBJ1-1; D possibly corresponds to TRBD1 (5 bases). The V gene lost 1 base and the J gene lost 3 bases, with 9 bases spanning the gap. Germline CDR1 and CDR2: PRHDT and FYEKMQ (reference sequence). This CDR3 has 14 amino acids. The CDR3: CASSLAGADTEAFF. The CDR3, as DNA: TGTGCCAGCAGCTTAGCCGGGGCTGACACTGAAGCTTTCTTT.

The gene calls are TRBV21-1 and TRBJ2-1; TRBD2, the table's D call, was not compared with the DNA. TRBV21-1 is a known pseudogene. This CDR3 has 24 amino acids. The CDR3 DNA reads TGTGCCAGCAACAAAGAGGCGGATCGAAACAACAATGGAGCGGTTTTTTACACCTACAATGAGCAGTTCTTC. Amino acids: CASNKEADRNNNGAVFYTYNEQFF.

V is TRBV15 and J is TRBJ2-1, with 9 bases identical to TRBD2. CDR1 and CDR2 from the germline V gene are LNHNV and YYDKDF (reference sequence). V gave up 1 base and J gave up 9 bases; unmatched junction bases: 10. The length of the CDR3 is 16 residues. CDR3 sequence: CATSRGRGGRAGEQFF. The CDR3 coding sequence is TGTGCCACCAGCAGAGGTAGGGGCGGGAGGGCCGGTGAGCAGTTCTTC. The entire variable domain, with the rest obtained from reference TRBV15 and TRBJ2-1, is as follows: DAMVIQNPRYQVTQFGKPVTLSCSQTLNHNVMYWYQQKSSQAPKLLFHYYDKDFNNEADTPDNFQSRRPNTSFCFLDIRSPGLGDTAMYLCATSRGRGGRAGEQFFGPGTRLTVL.

In nucleotides, the CDR3 is TGTGCCAGCAGTCCTGGTGACTATGGCTACACCTTC. It specifies CASSPGDYGYTF. The chain is built from TRBV9 and TRBJ1-2, with D unclear. The germline V gene has CDR1 SGDLS and CDR2 YYNGEE. This CDR3 has 12 residues. V was shortened by 5 bases and J by 3 bases, with 8 bases between the two germline ends.

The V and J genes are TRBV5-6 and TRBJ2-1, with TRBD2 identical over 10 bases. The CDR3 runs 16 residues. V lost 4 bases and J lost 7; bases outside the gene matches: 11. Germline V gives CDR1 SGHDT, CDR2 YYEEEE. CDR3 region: CASSPLAGAKGNEQFF. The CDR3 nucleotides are TGTGCCAGCAGCCCTCTAGCGGGAGCCAAAGGGAATGAGCAGTTCTTC.

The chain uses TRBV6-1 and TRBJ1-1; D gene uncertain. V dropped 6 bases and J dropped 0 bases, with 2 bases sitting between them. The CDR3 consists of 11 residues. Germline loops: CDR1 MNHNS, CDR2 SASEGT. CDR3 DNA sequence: TGTGCCAGCAGACTGAACACTGAAGCTTTCTTT. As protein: CASRLNTEAFF.

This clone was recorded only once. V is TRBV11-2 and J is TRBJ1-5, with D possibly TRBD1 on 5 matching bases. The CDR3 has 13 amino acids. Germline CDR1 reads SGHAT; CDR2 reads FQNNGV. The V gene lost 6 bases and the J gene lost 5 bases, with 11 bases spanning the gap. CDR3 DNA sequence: TGTGCCAGCAGTTACAGGAACGATCAGCCCCAGCATTTT. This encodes CASSYRNDQPQHF.

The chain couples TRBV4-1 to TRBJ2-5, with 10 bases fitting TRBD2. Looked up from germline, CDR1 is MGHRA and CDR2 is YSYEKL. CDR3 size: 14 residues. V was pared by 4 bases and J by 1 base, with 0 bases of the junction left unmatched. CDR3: CASSRTSGQETQYF. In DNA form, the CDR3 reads TGCGCCAGCAGCCGGACTAGCGGCCAAGAGACCCAGTACTTC.

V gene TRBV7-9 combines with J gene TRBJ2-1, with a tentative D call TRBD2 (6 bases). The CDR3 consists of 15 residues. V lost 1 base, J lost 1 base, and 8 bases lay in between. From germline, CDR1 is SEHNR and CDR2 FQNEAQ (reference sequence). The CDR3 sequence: CASSLGAGSYNEQFF. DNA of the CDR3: TGTGCCAGCAGCTTAGGAGCGGGTTCCTACAATGAGCAGTTCTTC.

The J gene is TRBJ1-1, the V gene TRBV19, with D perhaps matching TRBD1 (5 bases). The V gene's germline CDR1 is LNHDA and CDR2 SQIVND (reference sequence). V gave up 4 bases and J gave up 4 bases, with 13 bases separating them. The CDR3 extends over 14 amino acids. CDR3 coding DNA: TGTGCCAGTAGTACCCTACGGGGCCCCACTGAAGCTTTCTTT. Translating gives CASSTLRGPTEAFF.

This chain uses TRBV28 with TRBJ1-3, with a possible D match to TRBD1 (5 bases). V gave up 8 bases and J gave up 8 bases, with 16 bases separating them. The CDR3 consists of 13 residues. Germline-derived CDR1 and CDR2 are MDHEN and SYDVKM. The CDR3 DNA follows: TGTGCCAGCCTCCTTTCGAGGGGAGACACCATATATTTT. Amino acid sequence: CASLLSRGDTIYF.